These T cell receptor beta chains were read from a single sample in a study of spatial heterogeneity in lung cancer. Each CDR3 protein is one row after TCRdb ran MiXCR on the 5' RACE reads. This table holds some 37,000 distinct CDR3 sequences, about 7% found once. Sequenced here: PBMCs, sampled at surgery. These receptors were obtained from a female donor with early-stage non-small cell lung cancer. Each CDR3 is given with its conserved first and last residue. A D gene is named only where the DNA matches it firmly. Clone size is stated in some rows and not others, as once, few, many or a class when expanded.

many	TRBV11-3	TRBD1	TRBJ2-5	TGTGCCAGCAGCTTGGGCCCGGGACAGCAAGAGACCCAGTACTTC	CASSLGPGQQETQYF
-	TRBV12-3/TRBV12-4	-	TRBJ2-3	TGTGTCAGCAGTTTGGACACAGATACGCAGTATTTT	CVSSLDTDTQYF
few	TRBV4-1	-	TRBJ2-1	TGCGCCAGCAGCCAGGCTTGGGGGGCCACAAACAATGAGCAGTTCTTC	CASSQAWGATNNEQFF
many	TRBV5-1	TRBD2	TRBJ2-7	TGCGCCAGCAGCGCGGGGACTAGCGCCCACGAGCAGTACTTC	CASSAGTSAHEQYF
many	TRBV10-3	-	TRBJ2-7	TGTGCCATCAGTGAGTCGGTCACGGCCCCAGGAAAGCAGTACTTC	CAISESVTAPGKQYF
many	TRBV4-3	TRBD1	TRBJ1-1	TGCGCCAGCAGCCTCAACAGGGGGCTCAATGAAGCTTTCTTT	CASSLNRGLNEAFF
few	TRBV20-1	-	TRBJ1-1	TGCAGTGCTAGCTCGGGGGACCGGGTAGCTTTCTTT	CSASSGDRVAFF
few	TRBV9	-	TRBJ1-1	TGTGCCAGCAGCGTACAAAGTTCCAACACTGAAGCTTTCTTT	CASSVQSSNTEAFF
-	TRBV10-3	TRBD1	TRBJ2-3	TGTGCCATCAGTGAGGGCCAGGGGGCTATGGACACAGATACGCAGTATTTT	CAISEGQGAMDTDTQYF
few	TRBV10-3	TRBD1	TRBJ2-7	TGTGCCATCAGTGAGACCAGGCGGGCAGGGGGTACGCAGTACTTC	CAISETRRAGGTQYF
many	TRBV6-2/TRBV6-3	-	TRBJ2-5	TGTGCCAGCGGCGGCGTCCAAGAGACCCAGTACTTC	CASGGVQETQYF
medium-sized	TRBV5-1	TRBD2	TRBJ2-5	TGCGCCAGCAGCTTGGGGGCTAGCGGGAAAGAGACCCAGTACTTC	CASSLGASGKETQYF
many	TRBV6-1	TRBD2	TRBJ2-7	TGTGCCAGCAGTGAAGCAAGTAGCGGGAGTCGATACGAGCAGTACTTC	CASSEASSGSRYEQYF
-	TRBV2	TRBD2	TRBJ2-1	TGTGCCAGCAGTGAAGCGGTTGGGCTAGCGGGGGGACTCTACAATGAGCAGTTCTTC	CASSEAVGLAGGLYNEQFF
few	TRBV27	-	TRBJ1-1	TGTGCCAGCAGTTTATATGCGGCCAGGGCGAACACTGAAGCTTTCTTT	CASSLYAARANTEAFF
few	TRBV2	-	TRBJ1-2	TGTGCCAGTGCACGGGAGGACTATGGCTACACCTTC	CASAREDYGYTF
-	TRBV20-1	-	TRBJ1-3	TGCAGTGCTAGAGGAGGGCCCGGCTCTGGAAACACCATATATTTT	CSARGGPGSGNTIYF
many	TRBV9	-	TRBJ2-7	TGTGCCAGCAGCCCCAGAGAGCGGTCCCCTAACGAGCAGTACTTC	CASSPRERSPNEQYF
few	TRBV12-3/TRBV12-4	TRBD2	TRBJ2-3	TGTGCCAGCAGCTTCCGGACTAGCGGGCCCACAGATACGCAGTATTTT	CASSFRTSGPTDTQYF
many	TRBV28	-	TRBJ2-1	TGTGCCAGCAGTTTATGGGACTCCCCGTTCTTC	CASSLWDSPFF
many	TRBV6-2/TRBV6-3	-	TRBJ2-7	TGTGCCACCCGAAGGTTACAGCCCTACGAGCAGTACTTC	CATRRLQPYEQYF
many	TRBV20-1	-	TRBJ2-3	TGCAGTGCTAGACAGGGAAACACAGATACGCAGTATTTT	CSARQGNTDTQYF
few	TRBV20-1	-	TRBJ2-3	TGCAGTGCTCCGACTACTAGAGGCAGCACAGATACGCAGTATTTT	CSAPTTRGSTDTQYF
many	TRBV2	TRBD2	TRBJ2-3	TGTGCCAGCAATATGTGGGGCAGCGGGAGGGCTCATACGCAGTATTTT	CASNMWGSGRAHTQYF
few	TRBV20-1	TRBD1	TRBJ2-6	TGCAGTGCTAGAGATCCACGACAGGGCTCACCGACCCTGACTTTC	CSARDPRQGSPTLTF
few	TRBV2	-	TRBJ2-5	TGTGCCAGCAGTGAAGTTTTTGGGGGCCCCTACCAAGAGACCCAGTACTTC	CASSEVFGGPYQETQYF
-	TRBV11-3	TRBD2	TRBJ2-1	TGTGCCAGCAGCCTCCAAGCGGGGGCTGCCTACAATGAGCAGTTCTTC	CASSLQAGAAYNEQFF
many	TRBV5-1	TRBD1	TRBJ1-1	TGCGCCAGCAGCTTGTCGTCATCAGGACAGGGAGCTTTCTTT	CASSLSSSGQGAFF